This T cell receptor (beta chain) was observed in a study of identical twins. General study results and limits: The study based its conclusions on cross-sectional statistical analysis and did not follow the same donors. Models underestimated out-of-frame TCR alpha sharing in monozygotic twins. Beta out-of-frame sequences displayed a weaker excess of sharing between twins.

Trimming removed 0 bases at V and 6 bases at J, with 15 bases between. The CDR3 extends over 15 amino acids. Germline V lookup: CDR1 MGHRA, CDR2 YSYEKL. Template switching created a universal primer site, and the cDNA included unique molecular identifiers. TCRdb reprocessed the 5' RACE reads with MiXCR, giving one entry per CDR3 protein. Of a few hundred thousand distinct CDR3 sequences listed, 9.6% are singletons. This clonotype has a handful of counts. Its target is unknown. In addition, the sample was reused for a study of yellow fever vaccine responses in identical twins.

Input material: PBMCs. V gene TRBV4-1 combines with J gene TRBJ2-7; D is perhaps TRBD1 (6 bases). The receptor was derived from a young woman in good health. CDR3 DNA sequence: TGCGCCAGCAGCCAAGATCTGGGGGCGGGCTGCGAGCAGTACTTC. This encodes CASSQDLGAGCEQYF.